These 20 T cell receptor beta chains came from one sample sequenced in a study of blood T cell repertoires in COVID-19. The assay was immunoSEQ multiplex PCR, and TCRdb's table has in-frame clones only and misses some. Among about 140,000 clones listed, 70% to 80% were seen once. Sequenced input: peripheral blood. All receptors come from a woman of 80 years or more with active or convalescent COVID-19.

This clone was detected a few times. This rearrangement joins TRBV19 to TRBJ1-6, with 8 nucleotides matching TRBD1. This CDR3 spans 14 amino acids. Germline V gives CDR1 LNHDA, CDR2 SQIVND (reference sequence). Unmatched junction bases numbered 5, after V lost 7 bases and J lost 6 bases. The DNA of the CDR3 is TGTGCCAGTAATGCACAGGGGGGTAATTCACCCCTCCACTTT. Its protein is CASNAQGGNSPLHF.

V is TRBV27 and J is TRBJ2-3; 9 bases fit TRBD2. Looked up from germline, CDR1 is MNHEY and CDR2 is SMNVEV (reference sequence). Trimming removed 8 bases from V and 1 base from J; junction bases left unmatched: 7. The CDR3 extends over 15 amino acids. As DNA, the CDR3 is TGTGCCAGCGGAGGGGAGCGGGGGGGCACAGATACGCAGTATTTT. Amino acids: CASGGERGGTDTQYF.

This chain links TRBV9 with TRBJ1-1; D is perhaps TRBD1 (5 bases). CDR3 length: 14 amino acids. The V and J ends lost 0 bases and 1 base respectively, with 7 bases between them. CDR1 is SGDLS and CDR2 is YYNGEE in the germline V gene. The CDR3 bases are TGTGCCAGCAGCGTAGCGACAGAGAACACTGAAGCTTTCTTT. Translating it yields CASSVATENTEAFF.

The chain joins TRBV18 to TRBJ2-3; D is perhaps TRBD1 (5 bases). Germline assignment: CDR1 KGHSH and CDR2 LQKENI. The V gene lost 5 bases and the J gene lost 4 bases, with 13 bases spanning the gap. CDR3 length equals 14 residues. The CDR3 sequence is CASSTLTEPDTQYF. The CDR3 DNA sequence: TGTGCCAGCTCAACATTGACAGAGCCAGATACGCAGTATTTT.

The CDR3 sequence: CASSQGTDKTYGYTF. Written as DNA, the CDR3 is TGCGCCAGCAGCCAAGGGACAGACAAAACCTATGGCTACACCTTC. The rearrangement uses TRBV4-1 and TRBJ1-2; tentatively, D is TRBD1 (6 bases). Trimming cost V 1 base and J 4 bases, with 13 bases left between them. Germline V gene sequence: CDR1 MGHRA, CDR2 YSYEKL. The CDR3 has 15 residues.

This CDR3 is CAWNLLQGGEKLFF. In DNA form, the CDR3 reads TGTGCCTGGAACCTCCTACAGGGCGGGGAAAAACTGTTTTTT. The J gene is TRBJ1-4, the V gene TRBV30; tentative D call: TRBD1 (6 bases). CDR1 and CDR2 (germline): GTSNPN, SVGIG (reference sequence). Trimming left V 4 bases short and J 8 bases short, with 17 bases between. The CDR3 runs to 14 residues. Drawing the rest from reference TRBV30 and TRBJ1-4, the complete variable domain is SQTIHQWPATLVQPVGSPLSLECTVEGTSNPNLYWYRQAAGRGLQLLFYSVGIGQISSEVPQNLSASRPQDRQFILSSKKLLLSDSGFYLCAWNLLQGGEKLFFGSGTQLSVL.

The chain combines TRBV29-1 with TRBJ1-5; D is undetermined. Germline V gene data show CDR1 as SQVTM and CDR2 as ANQGSEA. There are 14 residues in the CDR3. The CDR3, as DNA: TGCACCCCGAGAGTATGTTATAGCAATCAGCCCCAGCATTTT. Its translation is CTPRVCYSNQPQHF.

This clone was seen only a few times. This chain connects TRBV5-4 to TRBJ1-4, with 8 bases fitting TRBD1. This CDR3 comprises 16 residues. CDR1 SGHNT and CDR2 YYREEE come from the germline V gene (reference sequence). The ends lost 4 bases at V and 10 bases at J; junction bases unmatched: 15. The chain's CDR3 is CASSRTPDREDRKLFF. For the CDR3, the DNA is TGTGCCAGCAGCCGAACTCCGGACAGGGAGGATAGAAAACTGTTTTTT. Supplemented by reference TRBV5-4 and TRBJ1-4, the full variable domain reads ETGVTQSPTHLIKTRGQQVTLRCSSQSGHNTVSWYQQALGQGPQFIFQYYREEENGRGNFPPRFSGLQFPNYSSELNVNALELDDSALYLCASSRTPDREDRKLFFGSGTQLSVL.

In this sample, this clone turned up a few times. The chain has TRBV19 and TRBJ2-3, with 14 bases lining up with TRBD2. This CDR3 contains 18 residues. Germline lookup yields CDR1 LNHDA and CDR2 SQIVND (reference sequence). The ends lost 6 bases at V and 2 bases at J; junction bases unmatched: 10. This CDR3 reads CASRIGRTSGGPTDTQYF. Written as DNA, the CDR3 is TGTGCCAGTAGGATCGGACGGACTAGCGGGGGGCCCACAGATACGCAGTATTTT.

The chain couples TRBV5-1 to TRBJ2-1; 7 positions agree with TRBD2. V was clipped by 4 bases and J by 3 bases; unmatched bases: 7. Germline lookup yields CDR1 SGHRS and CDR2 YFSETQ. The CDR3 loop spans 15 amino acids. CDR3 nucleotides: TGCGCCAGCAGCGAGACGGGGGGTTTCTACAATGAGCAGTTCTTC. This sequence encodes CASSETGGFYNEQFF.

The rearrangement uses TRBV15 and TRBJ2-3; tentative D call: TRBD2 (7 bases). Trimming shortened V by 1 base and J by 5 bases, and 10 bases separated the two germline ends. The CDR3 length is 14 residues. Germline V CDR1 and CDR2: LNHNV, YYDKDF (reference sequence). The CDR3 reads CATSRGGGEDTQYF. Written as DNA, the CDR3 is TGTGCCACCAGCAGAGGAGGGGGGGAAGATACGCAGTATTTT. Supplemented by reference TRBV15 and TRBJ2-3, the full variable domain reads DAMVIQNPRYQVTQFGKPVTLSCSQTLNHNVMYWYQQKSSQAPKLLFHYYDKDFNNEADTPDNFQSRRPNTSFCFLDIRSPGLGDTAMYLCATSRGGGEDTQYFGPGTRLTVL.

The rearrangement uses TRBV19 and TRBJ2-3; 10 nucleotides agree with TRBD2. Germline V gives CDR1 LNHDA, CDR2 SQIVND (reference sequence). Trimming took 5 bases from V and 6 from J; bases not matched to a gene: 11. The CDR3 spans 16 residues. The CDR3 loop is CASSRLAGLAGDTQYF. CDR3 in DNA: TGTGCCAGTAGTCGACTAGCGGGCCTAGCAGGGGATACGCAGTATTTT.

This clone was observed a few times. The chain has TRBV5-6 and TRBJ2-2; 7 bases map to TRBD1. The length of the CDR3 is 15 residues. CDR1 SGHDT and CDR2 YYEEEE come from the germline V gene. Trimming at V came to 4 bases and at J to 0 bases, leaving 3 bases not matched to a gene. CDR3 DNA sequence: TGTGCCAGCAGCACCGGGACAGCGAACACCGGGGAGCTGTTTTTT. It yields the protein CASSTGTANTGELFF.

The V call is TRBV5-1, the J call TRBJ1-4; TRBD1 aligns across 8 bases. The V gene end was trimmed by 4 bases and the J gene end by 7 bases; junction bases not matched to a gene: 6. CDR3 size: 14 residues. Looked up from germline, CDR1 is SGHRS and CDR2 is YFSETQ. This chain's CDR3 is CASSLRQGSEKLFF. CDR3 sequence (DNA): TGCGCCAGCAGCCTCCGACAGGGGAGTGAAAAACTGTTTTTT. The full variable domain, in which reference TRBV5-1 and TRBJ1-4 provide the parts outside the CDR3, is KAGVTQTPRYLIKTRGQQVTLSCSPISGHRSVSWYQQTPGQGLQFLFEYFSETQRNKGNFPGRFSGRQFSNSRSEMNVSTLELGDSALYLCASSLRQGSEKLFFGSGTQLSVL.

The CDR3 sequence is CASSRDTFSYEQYF. The CDR3 nucleotides read TGTGCCAGCAGCCGGGACACGTTCTCTTACGAGCAGTACTTC. The chain combines TRBV6-5 with TRBJ2-7; a possible D gene is TRBD1 (6 bases). V was shortened by 6 bases and J by 4 bases, with 16 bases between the two germline ends. The germline V gene has CDR1 MNHEY and CDR2 SVGAGI. The CDR3 is 14 residues long.

The rearrangement joins TRBV6-5 to TRBJ2-3; D might be TRBD1 (6 bases). The CDR3 has 14 residues. Germline V lookup: CDR1 MNHEY, CDR2 SVGAGI. Trimming took off 5 bases at V and 1 base at J, with 10 bases between the two ends. CDR3 residues: CASSTRQGTDTQYF. As DNA, the CDR3 is TGTGCCAGCAGTACAAGACAGGGCACAGATACGCAGTATTTT.

This clone was counted a few times. CDR3 protein: CASLRAGGHGYTF. The DNA for the CDR3 is TGTGCCAGCCTCCGCGCGGGGGGGCATGGCTACACCTTC. The chain uses TRBV6-5 and TRBJ1-2; tentative D call: TRBD1 (6 bases). This CDR3 is built from 13 residues. CDR1 MNHEY and CDR2 SVGAGI come from the germline V gene. V lost 8 bases and J 6 bases, leaving 16 bases between the germline ends.

The chain joins TRBV6-5 to TRBJ1-4; 9 positions match TRBD1. V shed 6 bases and J 5 bases; nucleotides not matched to a gene: 7. Germline CDR1 MNHEY, CDR2 SVGAGI. CDR3 length: 15 amino acids. The CDR3 DNA sequence: TGTGCCAGCAGCGGTCTGGACAGGGGAAATGAAAAACTGTTTTTT. Its translation: CASSGLDRGNEKLFF.

The gene calls are TRBV6-5 and TRBJ2-7; D might be TRBD1 (6 bases). Trimming took 3 bases from V and 6 from J, leaving 15 bases between them. The CDR3 extends over 14 amino acids. Germline V gives CDR1 MNHEY, CDR2 SVGAGI. In DNA form, the CDR3 reads TGTGCCAGCAGTTATACAGGGAGTCCTCTCGAGCAGTACTTC. Protein: CASSYTGSPLEQYF.

This clone was seen at least ten times. The chain joins TRBV4-1 to TRBJ2-5; D is unresolved. The CDR3 has 13 residues. Germline V gives CDR1 MGHRA, CDR2 YSYEKL. Trimming left V 0 bases short and J 5 bases short, with 7 bases between. Here the CDR3 DNA reads TGCGCCAGCAGCCAAGATCTCTTGGAGACCCAGTACTTC. Translation gives CASSQDLLETQYF.